The clone carrying this TCR beta chain was picked up a small number of times. V lost 4 bases, J lost 4 bases, and 7 bases stayed unmatched. The CDR3 is made up of 16 amino acids. Germline loops: CDR1 SGHDT, CDR2 YYEEEE. These data belong to a study of patients and donors after allogeneic stem cell transplantation. TCRdb ran MiXCR on the RT-PCR reads and lists one entry per CDR3 protein. The table lists about a million distinct CDR3 sequences, roughly 18% of them singletons, with approximately 5.9% in the top ten. The sample was blood, either unsorted or a sorted T cell fraction (not recorded which). The TCR sequence derives from a human donor who was either an allogeneic HSCT recipient or a stem cell or donor lymphocyte infusion donor (not recorded which). It is not recorded whose cells these are; they may come from a transplant donor. The chain recombines TRBV5-6 with TRBJ2-7, with 14 bases matching TRBD2. The CDR3 bases are TGTGCCAGCAGCCGTCGGGGGACTAGCGGGAGATACGAGCAGTACTTC. It yields the protein CASSRRGTSGRYEQYF.